These T cell receptor beta chains were read from a single sample in a study of response to subunit inactivated influenza vaccine. TCRdb itself ran the RT-PCR reads through MiXCR, one entry per CDR3 protein. This repertoire shows about 620,000 distinct CDR3 sequences, over 9% found once; its top ten account for about 10%. Another study also made use of these data, one on T cells expressing NK-cell markers.

The specimen comprised PBMCs from blood, sampled on the day of vaccination. Every receptor here comes from a man aged 45 to 65 who received an inactivated influenza vaccine. Each CDR3 is given with its conserved first and last residue. D genes are given only for firm matches. A clone size is listed for some rows: how often the clone was seen (once, few, many), or a class if it is expanded.

.,few,TRBJ2-7,TRBV7-8,TGTGCCAGCAGCCCTCGGACGGGTACCTACGAGCAGTACTTC,CASSPRTGTYEQYF
.,.,TRBJ1-1,TRBV12-3/TRBV12-4,TGTGCCAGCAGTCAAACCCCACAGGGTGGGACTGAAGCTTTCTTT,CASSQTPQGGTEAFF
.,few,TRBJ1-2,TRBV28,TGTGCCAGCAGCCCCGGGACGTGGGGTGGCTACACCTTC,CASSPGTWGGYTF
.,.,TRBJ2-6,TRBV7-9,TGTGCCAGCATTATAGGGCGGCTATCTGGGGCCAACGTCCTGACTTTC,CASIIGRLSGANVLTF
.,.,TRBJ2-3,TRBV3-1,TGTGCCAGCAGCCCCCACCTAGATACGCAGTATTTT,CASSPHLDTQYF
TRBD1,.,TRBJ2-7,TRBV9,TGTGCCAGCAGCGTAGACGGGACAGGGTTCTACGAGCAGTACTTC,CASSVDGTGFYEQYF
TRBD2,few,TRBJ2-5,TRBV5-1,TGCGCCAGCCACCGGACTAGCGGGAGAGAGTACCAAGAGACCCAGTACTTC,CASHRTSGREYQETQYF
TRBD2,.,TRBJ2-5,TRBV20-1,TGCAGTGCTAGATCCGGACTAGCGGGGAGAGAGACCCAGTACTTC,CSARSGLAGRETQYF
.,.,TRBJ2-2,TRBV7-3,TGTGCCAGCAGCTTATTTGGCGGGATAGACACCGGGGAGCTGTTTTTT,CASSLFGGIDTGELFF
TRBD1,.,TRBJ2-1,TRBV7-9,TGTGCCAGCAGCTTATTAGGGGGCAACTCCTACAATGAGCAGTTCTTC,CASSLLGGNSYNEQFF
.,few,TRBJ2-7,TRBV15,TGTGCCACCAGCAGAGATTTATCGCCGTACCCAGACGAGCAGTACTTC,CATSRDLSPYPDEQYF
.,.,TRBJ1-3,TRBV3-1,TGTGCCAGCAGCCGAGGGAACGGAAACACCATATATTTT,CASSRGNGNTIYF
.,few,TRBJ2-6,TRBV6-2/TRBV6-3,TGTGCCAGCAGTAACTCAGGGTCGACGGGGGCCAACGTCCTGACTTTC,CASSNSGSTGANVLTF
.,once,TRBJ2-7,TRBV25-1,TGTGCCAGCAGTGAACCGACTGAAGCTTACGACCAGTACTTC,CASSEPTEAYDQYF
.,.,TRBJ2-1,TRBV5-1,TGCGCCAGCAGCTTGGAGACAGTAAACAATGAGCAGTTCTTC,CASSLETVNNEQFF